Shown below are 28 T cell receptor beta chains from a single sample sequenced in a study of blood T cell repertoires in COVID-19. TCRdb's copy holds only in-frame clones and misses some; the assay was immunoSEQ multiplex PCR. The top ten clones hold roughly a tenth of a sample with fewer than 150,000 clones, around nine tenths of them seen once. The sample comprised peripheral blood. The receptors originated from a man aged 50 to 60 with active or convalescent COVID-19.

CDR3 sequence (DNA): TGTGCCAGCTTGGCCGGGACAGGGTTCACAGATACGCAGTATTTT. As protein: CASLAGTGFTDTQYF. The gene calls are TRBV27 and TRBJ2-3, with 9 bases fitting TRBD1. CDR1 and CDR2 from the germline V gene are MNHEY and SMNVEV (reference sequence). V dropped 8 bases and J dropped 2; count of bases not matched to a gene: 8. CDR3 length: 15 residues.

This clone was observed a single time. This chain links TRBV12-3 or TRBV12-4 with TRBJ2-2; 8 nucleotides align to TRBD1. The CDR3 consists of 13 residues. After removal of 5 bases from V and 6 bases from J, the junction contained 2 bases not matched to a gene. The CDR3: CASSTRGPGELFF. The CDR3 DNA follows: TGTGCCAGCAGTACCAGGGGGCCCGGGGAGCTGTTTTTT.

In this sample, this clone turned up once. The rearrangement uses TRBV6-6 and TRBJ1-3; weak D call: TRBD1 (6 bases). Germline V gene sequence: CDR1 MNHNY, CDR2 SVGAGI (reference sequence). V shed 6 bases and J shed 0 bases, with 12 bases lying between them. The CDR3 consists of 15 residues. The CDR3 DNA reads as TGTGCCAGCAGGGGGGACAACTTCTCTGGAAACACCATATATTTT. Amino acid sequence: CASRGDNFSGNTIYF.

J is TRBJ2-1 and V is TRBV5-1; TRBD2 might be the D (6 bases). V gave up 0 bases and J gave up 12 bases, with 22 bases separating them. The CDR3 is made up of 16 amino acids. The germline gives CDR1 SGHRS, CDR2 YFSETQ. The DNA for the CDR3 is TGCGCCAGCAGCTTGGGAGCTCGGGGGACGCAGAAGCTGCAGTTCTTC. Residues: CASSLGARGTQKLQFF. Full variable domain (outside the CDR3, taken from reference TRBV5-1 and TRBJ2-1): KAGVTQTPRYLIKTRGQQVTLSCSPISGHRSVSWYQQTPGQGLQFLFEYFSETQRNKGNFPGRFSGRQFSNSRSEMNVSTLELGDSALYLCASSLGARGTQKLQFFGPGTRLTVL.

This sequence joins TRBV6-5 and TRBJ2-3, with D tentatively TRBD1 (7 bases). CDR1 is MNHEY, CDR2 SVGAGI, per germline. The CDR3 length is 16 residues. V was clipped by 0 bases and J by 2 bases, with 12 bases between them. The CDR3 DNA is TGTGCCAGCAGTTACTCGGCAGGGGGGCACACAGATACGCAGTATTTT. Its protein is CASSYSAGGHTDTQYF.

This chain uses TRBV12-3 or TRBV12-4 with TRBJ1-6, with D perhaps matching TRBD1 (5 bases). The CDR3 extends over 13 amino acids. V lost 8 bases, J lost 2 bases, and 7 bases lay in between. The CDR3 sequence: CASQGAYNSPLHF. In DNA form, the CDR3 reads TGTGCCAGCCAGGGCGCCTATAATTCACCCCTCCACTTT.

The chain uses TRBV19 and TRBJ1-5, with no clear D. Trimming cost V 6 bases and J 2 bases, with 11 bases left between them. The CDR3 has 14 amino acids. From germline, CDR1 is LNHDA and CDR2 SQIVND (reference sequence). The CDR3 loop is CASRFWERNQPQHF. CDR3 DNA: TGTGCCAGTAGGTTCTGGGAGCGCAATCAGCCCCAGCATTTT.

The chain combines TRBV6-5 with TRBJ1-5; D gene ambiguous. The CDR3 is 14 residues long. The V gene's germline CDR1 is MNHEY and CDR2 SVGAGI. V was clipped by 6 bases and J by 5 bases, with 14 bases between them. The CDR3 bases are TGTGCCAGCAGGAGGTTGGGTGATGATCAGCCCCAGCATTTT. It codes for CASRRLGDDQPQHF.

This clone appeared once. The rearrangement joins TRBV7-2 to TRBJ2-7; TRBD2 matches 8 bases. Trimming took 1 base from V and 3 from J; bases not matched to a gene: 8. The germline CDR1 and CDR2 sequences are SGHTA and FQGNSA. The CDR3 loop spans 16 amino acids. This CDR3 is CASSLGTVSGIYEQYF. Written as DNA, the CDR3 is TGTGCCAGCAGCTTAGGTACCGTTAGCGGGATCTACGAGCAGTACTTC.

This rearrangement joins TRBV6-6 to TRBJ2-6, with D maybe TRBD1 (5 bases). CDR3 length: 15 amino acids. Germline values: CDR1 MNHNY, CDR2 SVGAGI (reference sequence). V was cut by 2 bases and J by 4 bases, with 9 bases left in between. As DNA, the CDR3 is TGTGCCAGCAGTTACCAGGGCCGGGGGGCCAACGTCCTGACTTTC. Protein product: CASSYQGRGANVLTF.

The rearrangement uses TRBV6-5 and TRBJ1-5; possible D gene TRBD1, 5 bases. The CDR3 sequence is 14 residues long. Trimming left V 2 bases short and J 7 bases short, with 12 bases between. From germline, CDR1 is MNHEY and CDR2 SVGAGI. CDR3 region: CASSYGQGGQPQHF. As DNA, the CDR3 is TGTGCCAGCAGTTACGGGCAGGGAGGGCAGCCCCAGCATTTT.

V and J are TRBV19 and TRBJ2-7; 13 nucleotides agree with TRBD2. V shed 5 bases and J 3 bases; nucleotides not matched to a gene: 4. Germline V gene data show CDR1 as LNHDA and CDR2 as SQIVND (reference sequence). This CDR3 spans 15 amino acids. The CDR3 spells CASSLRTSGSYEQYF. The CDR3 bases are TGTGCCAGTAGTCTCCGGACTAGCGGGAGCTACGAGCAGTACTTC.

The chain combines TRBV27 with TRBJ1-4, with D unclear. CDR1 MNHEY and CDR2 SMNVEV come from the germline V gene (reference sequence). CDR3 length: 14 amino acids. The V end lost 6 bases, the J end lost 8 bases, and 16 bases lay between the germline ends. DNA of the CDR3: TGTGCCAGCAGCTTACAGATCTCGGGAGAAAAACTGTTTTTT. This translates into CASSLQISGEKLFF.

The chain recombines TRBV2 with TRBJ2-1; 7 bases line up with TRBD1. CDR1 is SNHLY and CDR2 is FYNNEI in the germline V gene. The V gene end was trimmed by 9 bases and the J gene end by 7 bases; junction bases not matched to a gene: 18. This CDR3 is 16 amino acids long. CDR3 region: CASLLEGAISPNEQFF. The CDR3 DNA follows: TGTGCCAGTCTACTAGAGGGGGCTATCTCCCCTAATGAGCAGTTCTTC.

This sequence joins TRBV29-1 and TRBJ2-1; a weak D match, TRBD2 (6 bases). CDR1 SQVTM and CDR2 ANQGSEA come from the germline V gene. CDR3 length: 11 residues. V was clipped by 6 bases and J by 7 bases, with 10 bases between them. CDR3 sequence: CSVFGGNEQFF. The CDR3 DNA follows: TGCAGCGTGTTCGGGGGTAATGAGCAGTTCTTC.

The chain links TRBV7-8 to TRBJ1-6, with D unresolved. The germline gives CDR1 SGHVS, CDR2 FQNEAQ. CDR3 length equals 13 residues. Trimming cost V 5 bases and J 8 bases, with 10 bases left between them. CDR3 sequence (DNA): TGTGCCAGCAGCCTCCAGGTCGATTCACCCCTCCACTTT. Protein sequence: CASSLQVDSPLHF.

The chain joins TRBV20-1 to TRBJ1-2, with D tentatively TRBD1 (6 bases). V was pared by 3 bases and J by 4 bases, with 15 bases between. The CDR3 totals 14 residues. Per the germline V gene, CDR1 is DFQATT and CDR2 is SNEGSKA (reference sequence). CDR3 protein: CSASPAQGLYGYTF. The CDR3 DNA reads TGCAGTGCTAGTCCTGCACAGGGCCTCTATGGCTACACCTTC.

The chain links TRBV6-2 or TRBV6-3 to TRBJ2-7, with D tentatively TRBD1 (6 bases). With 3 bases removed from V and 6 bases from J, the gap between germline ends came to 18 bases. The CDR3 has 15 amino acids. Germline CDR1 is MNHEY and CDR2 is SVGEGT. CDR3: CASSYLGHLTSEQYF. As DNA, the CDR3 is TGTGCCAGCAGTTATTTGGGACACCTTACGAGCGAGCAGTACTTC.

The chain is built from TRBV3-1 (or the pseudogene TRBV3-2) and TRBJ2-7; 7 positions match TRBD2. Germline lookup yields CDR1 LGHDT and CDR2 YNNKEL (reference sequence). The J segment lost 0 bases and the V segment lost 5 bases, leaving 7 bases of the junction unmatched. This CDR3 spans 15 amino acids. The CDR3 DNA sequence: TGTGCCAGCAGCTGGAATAGCGGGCCCTCCTACGAGCAGTACTTC. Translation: CASSWNSGPSYEQYF.

The CDR3 DNA reads as TGTGCCAGCAGCTTAGGGGGGGGCGCGAGCACAGATACGCAGTATTTT. Protein sequence: CASSLGGGASTDTQYF. The chain recombines TRBV11-3 with TRBJ2-3; possibly TRBD2 for D (7 bases). CDR3 length equals 16 residues. Germline-derived CDR1 and CDR2 are SGHNT and YENEEA. V was cut by 1 base and J by 0 bases, with 11 bases left in between.

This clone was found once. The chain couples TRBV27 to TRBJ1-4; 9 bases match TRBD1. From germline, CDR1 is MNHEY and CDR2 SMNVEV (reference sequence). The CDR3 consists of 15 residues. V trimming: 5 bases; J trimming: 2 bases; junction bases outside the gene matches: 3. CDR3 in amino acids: CASSPGQGTNEKLFF. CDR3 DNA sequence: TGTGCCAGCAGTCCGGGACAGGGCACTAATGAAAAACTGTTTTTT.

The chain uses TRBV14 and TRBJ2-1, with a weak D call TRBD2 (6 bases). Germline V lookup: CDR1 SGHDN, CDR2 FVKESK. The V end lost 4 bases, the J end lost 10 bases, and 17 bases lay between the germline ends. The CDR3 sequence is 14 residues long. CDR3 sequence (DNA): TGTGCCAGCAGCCCTGGGAGGTGGGCGGGAGAGCAGTTCTTC. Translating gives CASSPGRWAGEQFF. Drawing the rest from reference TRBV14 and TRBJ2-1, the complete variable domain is EAGVTQFPSHSVIEKGQTVTLRCDPISGHDNLYWYRRVMGKEIKFLLHFVKESKQDESGMPNNRFLAERTGGTYSTLKVQPAELEDSGVYFCASSPGRWAGEQFFGPGTRLTVL.

The CDR3 DNA reads as TGCGCCAGCAGCTTGACAGGGAAGGCTAACTATGGCTACACCTTC. Its protein product is CASSLTGKANYGYTF. The rearrangement joins TRBV5-1 to TRBJ1-2, with D maybe TRBD1 (6 bases). The CDR3 is made up of 15 amino acids. Germline V gives CDR1 SGHRS, CDR2 YFSETQ. Deletions cut 1 base from V and 0 bases from J, with 10 bases between. The full variable domain, in which reference TRBV5-1 and TRBJ1-2 provide the parts outside the CDR3, is KAGVTQTPRYLIKTRGQQVTLSCSPISGHRSVSWYQQTPGQGLQFLFEYFSETQRNKGNFPGRFSGRQFSNSRSEMNVSTLELGDSALYLCASSLTGKANYGYTFGSGTRLTVV.

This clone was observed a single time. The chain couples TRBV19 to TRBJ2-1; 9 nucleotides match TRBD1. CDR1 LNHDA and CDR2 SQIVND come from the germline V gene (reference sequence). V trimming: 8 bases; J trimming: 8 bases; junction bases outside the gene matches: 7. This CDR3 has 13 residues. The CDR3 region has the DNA TGTGCCAGTGGGGGACAGGGTATTGATGAGCAGTTCTTC. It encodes CASGGQGIDEQFF.

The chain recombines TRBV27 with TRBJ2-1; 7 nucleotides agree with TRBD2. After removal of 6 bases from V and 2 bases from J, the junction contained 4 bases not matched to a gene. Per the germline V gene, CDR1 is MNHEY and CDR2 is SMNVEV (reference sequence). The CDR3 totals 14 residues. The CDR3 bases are TGTGCCAGCAGAGAGAGCGGGACCTACAATGAGCAGTTCTTC. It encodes CASRESGTYNEQFF.

The CDR3 DNA sequence: TGTGCCAGCAGCACGGACAGGGGGTCGTACGAGCAGTACTTC. It codes for CASSTDRGSYEQYF. The chain links TRBV5-4 to TRBJ2-7; TRBD1 matches at 10 bases. The J segment lost 4 bases and the V segment lost 4 bases, leaving 5 bases of the junction unmatched. Per the germline V gene, CDR1 is SGHNT and CDR2 is YYREEE (reference sequence). This CDR3 contains 14 residues.

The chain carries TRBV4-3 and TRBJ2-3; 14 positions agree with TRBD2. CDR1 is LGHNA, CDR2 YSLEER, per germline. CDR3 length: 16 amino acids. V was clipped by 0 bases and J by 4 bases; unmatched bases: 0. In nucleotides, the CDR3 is TGCGCCAGCAGCCAAGAGGGACTAGCGGGGGCAGATACGCAGTATTTT. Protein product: CASSQEGLAGADTQYF.

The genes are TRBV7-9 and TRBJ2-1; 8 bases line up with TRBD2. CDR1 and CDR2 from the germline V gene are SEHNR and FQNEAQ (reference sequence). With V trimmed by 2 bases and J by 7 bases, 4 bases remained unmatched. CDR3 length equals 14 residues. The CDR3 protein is CASSLSGSSNEQFF. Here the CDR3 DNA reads TGTGCCAGCAGCTTAAGCGGGAGCTCGAATGAGCAGTTCTTC.